The 15 T cell receptor beta chains given below trace back to one sample, sequenced in a study of fetal regulatory T cell absence and autoimmunity. Data came from immunoSEQ multiplex PCR; TCRdb stores just in-frame clones and leaves some out. The sample holds about 50,000 clones, approximately 80% seen once. Sequences were obtained from cord blood. These receptors all stem from a newborn boy with IPEX syndrome.

The CDR3, as DNA: TGTGCCAGCAGCGGTCACTCTCTAGCGCCGAACACCGGGGAGCTGTTTTTT. It encodes CASSGHSLAPNTGELFF. The genes are TRBV4-2 and TRBJ2-2; D might be TRBD2 (6 bases). The CDR3 sequence is 17 residues long. Germline loops: CDR1 LGHNA, CDR2 YNFKEQ. Trimming cost V 5 bases and J 0 bases, with 16 bases left between them.

The J gene is TRBJ2-7, the V gene TRBV5-1; D is perhaps TRBD1 (5 bases). The CDR3 extends over 13 amino acids. Germline V lookup: CDR1 SGHRS, CDR2 YFSETQ. V was shortened by 0 bases and J by 3 bases, with 7 bases between the two germline ends. As DNA, the CDR3 is TGCGCCAGCAGCTTGGGGACAAACTACGAGCAGTACTTC. Protein sequence: CASSLGTNYEQYF.

The V gene is TRBV29-1, the J gene TRBJ2-7; TRBD2 agrees at 13 bases. The CDR3 contains 15 residues. The germline V gene has CDR1 SQVTM and CDR2 ANQGSEA. The V segment lost 6 bases and the J segment 4 bases; nucleotides outside the gene matches: 9. In DNA form, the CDR3 reads TGCAGCGTGGCCGGACTAGCGGGAGTGCGGTACGAGCAGTACTTC. It translates to CSVAGLAGVRYEQYF.

CDR3 in amino acids: CATSREGASNQPQHF. CDR3 in DNA: TGTGCCACCAGCAGAGAAGGGGCTAGCAATCAGCCCCAGCATTTT. The chain uses TRBV15 and TRBJ1-5, with D tentatively TRBD1 (5 bases). The germline V and J ends were trimmed by 0 bases and 0 bases, with 6 bases remaining between them. The germline V gene encodes CDR1 LNHNV and CDR2 YYDKDF (reference sequence). CDR3 size: 15 residues.

This clone was seen a few times. The chain combines TRBV2 with TRBJ1-2; D may be TRBD1 (6 bases). Germline assignment: CDR1 SNHLY and CDR2 FYNNEI. Trimming shortened V by 6 bases and J by 4 bases, and 18 bases separated the two germline ends. The CDR3 spans 15 residues. Written as DNA, the CDR3 is TGTGCCAGCAGCCCGCGGACAGACCCTCTCTATGGCTACACCTTC. This gives the protein CASSPRTDPLYGYTF.

This chain links TRBV5-1 with TRBJ1-4; tentative D call: TRBD1 (5 bases). Deletions cut 5 bases from V and 7 bases from J, with 18 bases between. This CDR3 is built from 15 residues. The V gene's germline CDR1 is SGHRS and CDR2 YFSETQ. The CDR3 region is CASRPTQGVSEKLFF. CDR3 DNA sequence: TGCGCCAGCAGACCTACCCAGGGTGTTAGTGAAAAACTGTTTTTT.

The chain recombines TRBV9 with TRBJ1-2; D uncertain. Germline values: CDR1 SGDLS, CDR2 YYNGEE. Trimming cost V 0 bases and J 2 bases, with 5 bases left between them. This CDR3 spans 13 amino acids. Written as DNA, the CDR3 is TGTGCCAGCAGCGTAGAAGGGAACTATGGCTACACCTTC. Protein product: CASSVEGNYGYTF.

This chain uses TRBV19 with TRBJ1-1; D remains ambiguous. This CDR3 is 11 amino acids long. The germline V gene has CDR1 LNHDA and CDR2 SQIVND (reference sequence). Trimming removed 7 bases at V and 10 bases at J, with 13 bases between. CDR3 loop: CASKVGQAAFF. In DNA form, the CDR3 reads TGTGCCAGTAAGGTCGGCCAGGCAGCTTTCTTT.

This clone was recorded once. The CDR3 is CASSQDPAGQETQYF. CDR3 DNA sequence: TGTGCCAGCAGCCAAGATCCAGCGGGGCAAGAGACCCAGTACTTC. The chain couples TRBV4-2 to TRBJ2-5, with TRBD2 matching over 7 bases. Trimming at V came to 0 bases and at J to 2 bases, leaving 3 bases not matched to a gene. Germline CDR1 is LGHNA and CDR2 is YNFKEQ. The CDR3 sequence is 15 residues long.

The V and J genes are TRBV2 and TRBJ2-3; TRBD2 matches 11 bases. The germline CDR1 and CDR2 sequences are SNHLY and FYNNEI. The CDR3 covers 15 residues. V trimming: 2 bases; J trimming: 4 bases; junction bases outside the gene matches: 2. In DNA, the CDR3 is TGTGCCAGCAGTGAAATAGCGGGAGGGGCAGATACGCAGTATTTT. Amino acid sequence: CASSEIAGGADTQYF.

V gene TRBV4-1 combines with J gene TRBJ1-4; D unresolved. CDR3 length equals 13 residues. The V and J ends lost 6 bases and 3 bases respectively, with 8 bases between them. Germline assignment: CDR1 MGHRA and CDR2 YSYEKL. In DNA form, the CDR3 reads TGCGCCAGCAGAGGGAGAGCTAATGAAAAACTGTTTTTT. As protein: CASRGRANEKLFF.

Points on this clone: The identical CDR3 is also encoded by other nucleotide sequences in the sample. This rearrangement joins TRBV7-9 to TRBJ2-7, with unresolved D. The germline V and J ends were trimmed by 0 bases and 3 bases, with 9 bases remaining between them. CDR1 is SEHNR, CDR2 FQNEAQ, per germline (reference sequence). The CDR3 spans 14 residues. CDR3 nucleotides: TGTGCCAGCAGCTTAGCGGGGTCCAGCTACGAGCAGTACTTC. It codes for CASSLAGSSYEQYF. Full variable domain (outside the CDR3, taken from reference TRBV7-9 and TRBJ2-7): DTGVSQNPRHKITKRGQNVTFRCDPISEHNRLYWYRQTLGQGPEFLTYFQNEAQLEKSRLLSDRFSAERPKGSFSTLEIQRTEQGDSAMYLCASSLAGSSYEQYFGPGTRLTVT.

The chain recombines TRBV19 with TRBJ1-2; a possible D gene is TRBD1 (6 bases). The germline V gene has CDR1 LNHDA and CDR2 SQIVND (reference sequence). The CDR3 is 12 residues long. V lost 4 bases, J lost 3 bases, and 6 bases lay in between. This CDR3 is CASSKGDYGYTF. DNA of the CDR3: TGTGCCAGTAGTAAGGGGGACTATGGCTACACCTTC.

This clone has a handful of counts. This chain connects TRBV7-6 to TRBJ2-7, with D possibly matching TRBD1 (5 bases). Germline loops: CDR1 SGHVS, CDR2 FNYEAQ. This CDR3 is built from 14 residues. V lost 6 bases and J lost 0, with 12 bases in between. The CDR3 bases are TGTGCCAGCAGACGGACACCACTCTCCTACGAGCAGTACTTC. It codes for CASRRTPLSYEQYF.

This clone was observed a handful of times. The genes are TRBV7-8 and TRBJ2-7; D gene ambiguous. V was clipped by 1 base and J by 3 bases, with 13 bases between them. This CDR3 spans 15 amino acids. In germline, CDR1 is SGHVS, CDR2 FQNEAQ. The CDR3, as DNA: TGTGCCAGCAGCTTAGATCGAGGCTTCTTCTACGAGCAGTACTTC. It translates to CASSLDRGFFYEQYF.